This TCR beta chain is drawn from a study of human T cells and chemical hapten exposure. Study-wide results and limits: Clustering by CDR3 similarity yielded significantly more large clusters from expanded TCRs than controls.

This clonotype appeared a few times. Its target is not known. Time point reported: patch test 3, about 24 weeks after DPC sensitization. Treatment described: therapeutic diphenylcyclopropenone sensitization with weekly scalp DPC. Unfractionated whole blood was the source of the extracted total RNA. The CDR3 totals 14 residues. Germline V gene lookup returns CDR1 SGHRS and CDR2 YFSETQ. V was pared by 0 bases and J by 0 bases, with 7 bases between. Unique molecular identifiers were attached to individual cDNA molecules within the library. TCRdb itself ran the RACE reads through MiXCR, one entry per CDR3 protein. The sample records more than 35,000 distinct CDR3 sequences, 9.5% to 15% being singletons.

This TCR was recovered from a woman aged 40 to 49 with alopecia areata. Some clones in this sample may be carry-over from other donors' samples. The sequences come from whole blood, collected in connection with sensitization to the hapten diphenylcyclopropenone (DPC). V usage is TRBV5-1 and J usage is TRBJ2-7; D remains ambiguous. CDR3 sequence reads: CASSLGQSSYEQYF. For the CDR3, the DNA is TGCGCCAGCAGCTTGGGCCAGAGCTCCTACGAGCAGTACTTC.